These 22 T cell receptor beta chains were all obtained from the same sample, sequenced in a study of blood T cells in healthy people across ages. PCR was performed a second time for roughly 7 to 11 cycles using a sample-barcoded 5' primer and a J-beta primer mix. One entry per CDR3 protein, called by TCRdb with MiXCR from the 5' RACE reads. The sample shows approximately 850,000 distinct CDR3 sequences, around two fifths of them seen only once. The sequenced sample consisted of blood. The receptor set was obtained from a man aged 55 to 70 in good health.

The CDR3 loop reads CAISVGQGAYNEQFF. The CDR3 DNA is TGTGCCATCAGTGTGGGACAGGGGGCCTACAATGAGCAGTTCTTC. This chain uses TRBV10-3 with TRBJ2-1; 11 bases match TRBD1. J gave up 2 bases and V 4 bases, and 1 base lay outside the gene matches. The CDR3 runs to 15 residues. Per germline, CDR1 ENHRY and CDR2 SYGVKD.

The genes are TRBV27 and TRBJ2-7; the D gene is possibly TRBD1 (7 bases). CDR3 length equals 14 residues. Looked up from germline, CDR1 is MNHEY and CDR2 is SMNVEV (reference sequence). V was pared by 6 bases and J by 3 bases, with 15 bases between. In nucleotides, the CDR3 is TGTGCCAGCAGGGTGGCAGGGGGGAGCTACGAGCAGTACTTC. Translating gives CASRVAGGSYEQYF.

The V gene is TRBV5-1, the J gene TRBJ2-1; 8 bases line up with TRBD2. This CDR3 has 15 residues. Germline CDR1 and CDR2: SGHRS and YFSETQ. The J segment lost 5 bases and the V segment lost 0 bases, leaving 4 bases of the junction unmatched. Written as DNA, the CDR3 is TGCGCCAGCAGCTTGGAGGCGGGGGGTAACAATGAGCAGTTCTTC. It codes for CASSLEAGGNNEQFF.

The chain links TRBV7-9 to TRBJ2-7; D remains unclear. The CDR3 covers 13 residues. The V end was cut by 7 bases, the J end by 3 bases, with 13 bases between. From germline, CDR1 is SEHNR and CDR2 FQNEAQ (reference sequence). For the CDR3, the DNA is TGTGCCAGCATCTCTTCGACGGGCTACGAGCAGTACTTC. This gives the protein CASISSTGYEQYF.

This clonotype appeared a few times. The V and J genes are TRBV15 and TRBJ2-4, with TRBD2 as a possible D gene (6 bases). Per the germline V gene, CDR1 is LNHNV and CDR2 is YYDKDF (reference sequence). The CDR3 consists of 13 residues. Trimming pared 7 bases from V and 2 bases from J, leaving 9 bases between. CDR3 region: CATMGLSKNIQYF. CDR3 sequence (DNA): TGTGCCACCATGGGACTCTCCAAAAACATTCAGTACTTC.

The chain recombines TRBV7-9 with TRBJ1-1, with D tentatively TRBD1 (6 bases). This CDR3 has 13 residues. The ends were cut back, 6 bases at V and 3 bases at J, with 11 bases in the middle. CDR1 is SEHNR, CDR2 FQNEAQ, per germline (reference sequence). The CDR3 DNA follows: TGTGCCAGCAGAAAGGGGGGGGACACTGAAGCTTTCTTT. Translated: CASRKGGDTEAFF.

There are a few counts of this clonotype. The chain links TRBV2 to TRBJ2-7; D unclear. Trimming pared 3 bases from V and 3 bases from J, leaving 6 bases between. This CDR3 is built from 12 residues. Germline values: CDR1 SNHLY, CDR2 FYNNEI. For the CDR3, the DNA is TGTGCCAGCAGTGATTCCCACTACGAGCAGTACTTC. Translating it yields CASSDSHYEQYF. Full variable domain (remainder filled in from reference TRBV2 and TRBJ2-7): EPEVTQTPSHQVTQMGQEVILRCVPISNHLYFYWYRQILGQKVEFLVSFYNNEISEKSEIFDDQFSVERPDGSNFTLKIRSTKLEDSAMYFCASSDSHYEQYFGPGTRLTVT.

Only a few counts were recorded for this clonotype. The chain carries TRBV5-1 and TRBJ2-1, with TRBD2 matching 14 bases. Germline CDR1 and CDR2: SGHRS and YFSETQ. J gave up 9 bases and V 4 bases, and 9 bases lay outside the gene matches. The CDR3 spans 16 residues. The CDR3 DNA is TGCGCCAGCAGCCCGAGGACTAGCGGGGGGACGGGTGAGCAGTTCTTC. This codes for CASSPRTSGGTGEQFF.

This chain joins TRBV7-9 and TRBJ2-5; D may correspond to TRBD1 or TRBD2 (7 bases each). V was shortened by 5 bases and J by 4 bases, with 20 bases between the two germline ends. In germline, CDR1 is SEHNR, CDR2 FQNEAQ (reference sequence). The CDR3 length is 16 residues. The CDR3 loop reads CASSPRAGGARETQYF. The CDR3 bases are TGTGCCAGCAGCCCCCGGGCAGGGGGGGCACGAGAGACCCAGTACTTC.

This clonotype was recorded a few times. The genes are TRBV20-1 and TRBJ2-1; 7 bases are a match to TRBD2. Germline trimming cut 0 bases from V and 12 bases from J; bases unmatched to any gene: 11. The CDR3 has 14 residues. The germline CDR1 and CDR2 sequences are DFQATT and SNEGSKA (reference sequence). This chain's CDR3 is CSARDRGTASGQFF. The CDR3 coding sequence is TGCAGTGCTAGAGATCGAGGGACGGCTAGCGGGCAGTTCTTC.

The chain employs TRBV7-2 and TRBJ2-1; D might be TRBD1 (6 bases). This CDR3 contains 16 residues. Per germline, CDR1 SGHTA and CDR2 FQGNSA. The V gene lost 2 bases and the J gene lost 0 bases, with 11 bases spanning the gap. The DNA of the CDR3 is TGTGCCAGCAGCTTACGGTCCAGGGGCTCCTACAATGAGCAGTTCTTC. Protein: CASSLRSRGSYNEQFF.

A word on this clonotype: A much larger clone differs by one base, so this may be a read error. The genes are TRBV29-1 and TRBJ2-7; D possibly corresponds to TRBD1 (5 bases). V was pared by 1 base and J by 0 bases, with 13 bases between. The CDR3 has 15 residues. CDR1 is SQVTM and CDR2 is ANQGSEA in the germline V gene. CDR3 DNA sequence: TGCAGCGTTGAAGGCGCGACAGAGAGCTCCTACGAGCAGTACTTC. The encoded protein is CSVEGATESSYEQYF.

This clonotype was seen ten or more times. The chain couples TRBV7-2 to TRBJ2-3; the match to TRBD2 covers 8 bases. The CDR3 runs to 17 residues. Looked up from germline, CDR1 is SGHTA and CDR2 is FQGNSA. The V segment lost 5 bases and the J segment 1 base; nucleotides outside the gene matches: 11. This CDR3 reads CASSETGGMLGTDTQYF. CDR3 sequence (DNA): TGTGCCAGCAGCGAAACGGGGGGGATGTTAGGCACAGATACGCAGTATTTT.

The chain's CDR3 is CASSLAGPGKTEQYF. In DNA form, the CDR3 reads TGTGCCAGCAGCCTTGCGGGACCCGGCAAAACCGAGCAGTACTTC. The chain employs TRBV12-3 or TRBV12-4 and TRBJ2-4, with a weak D call TRBD2 (6 bases). Gene TRBJ2-7 matches the end of the DNA better, so the J call may be wrong. This CDR3 region has 15 residues.

This sequence joins TRBV20-1 and TRBJ2-3; D remains unclear. This CDR3 contains 15 residues. The V gene's germline CDR1 is DFQATT and CDR2 SNEGSKA (reference sequence). The chain's CDR3 is CRAQGPIKGTDTQYF. CDR3 bases: TGCAGAGCCCAAGGACCAATCAAAGGCACAGATACGCAGTATTTT.

This clonotype was seen only a few times. For the CDR3, the DNA is TGTGCCAGCAGTGAAGACCCGGGACCCGGGCATTCACCCCTCCACTTT. It yields the protein CASSEDPGPGHSPLHF. The rearrangement uses TRBV2 and TRBJ1-6; tentatively, D is TRBD1 (5 bases). The CDR3 length is 16 residues. Per the germline V gene, CDR1 is SNHLY and CDR2 is FYNNEI. V was pared by 1 base and J by 8 bases, with 15 bases between.

This clonotype showed up many times. The V and J genes are TRBV20-1 and TRBJ1-4; 9 positions match TRBD1. Losses at the gene ends were 8 bases for V and 3 bases for J; bases not matched to a gene: 1. The CDR3 spans 12 residues. Germline CDR1 is DFQATT and CDR2 is SNEGSKA (reference sequence). As DNA, the CDR3 is TGCAGTTACAGGGGGCCTAATGAAAAACTGTTTTTT. Translation gives CSYRGPNEKLFF.

The V and J genes are TRBV20-1 and TRBJ1-2; D is undetermined. The germline V and J ends were trimmed by 1 base and 6 bases, with 12 bases remaining between them. Germline-derived CDR1 and CDR2 are DFQATT and SNEGSKA (reference sequence). The CDR3 runs 13 residues. The CDR3 sequence is CSARGDLGHGYTF. The CDR3, as DNA: TGCAGTGCTAGAGGCGACCTAGGGCATGGCTACACCTTC.

The gene calls are TRBV7-9 and TRBJ1-3; D uncertain. V was trimmed by 7 bases and J by 4 bases, leaving 8 bases between them. Germline loops: CDR1 SEHNR, CDR2 FQNEAQ (reference sequence). This CDR3 is built from 12 residues. The DNA for the CDR3 is TGTGCCAGCATTAGACGAGGAAACACCATATATTTT. Translated: CASIRRGNTIYF. The variable domain in full, completed from reference TRBV7-9 and TRBJ1-3, reads DTGVSQNPRHKITKRGQNVTFRCDPISEHNRLYWYRQTLGQGPEFLTYFQNEAQLEKSRLLSDRFSAERPKGSFSTLEIQRTEQGDSAMYLCASIRRGNTIYFGEGSWLTVV.

V is TRBV5-1 and J is TRBJ2-3; no clear D gene. The CDR3 is made up of 13 amino acids. Trimming shortened V by 0 bases and J by 4 bases, and 6 bases separated the two germline ends. Germline-derived CDR1 and CDR2 are SGHRS and YFSETQ. The CDR3 DNA reads as TGCGCCAGCAGCTTGGTGACTCCAGATACGCAGTATTTT. Translated: CASSLVTPDTQYF.

This clonotype occurred a few times. The J gene is TRBJ2-7, the V gene TRBV27; the match to TRBD2 covers 9 bases. V shed 7 bases and J 4 bases; nucleotides not matched to a gene: 5. Germline V gene lookup returns CDR1 MNHEY and CDR2 SMNVEV (reference sequence). The CDR3 covers 13 residues. CDR3 residues: CASMRGGSYEQYF. CDR3 in DNA: TGTGCCAGCATGCGGGGGGGATCGTACGAGCAGTACTTC.

At least ten counts were recorded for this clonotype. V is TRBV6-6 and J is TRBJ2-7, with 9 bases that match TRBD2. Germline CDR1 MNHNY, CDR2 SVGAGI (reference sequence). The CDR3 runs 15 residues. V lost 6 bases to trimming and J lost 2 bases; unmatched junction nucleotides: 8. CDR3 coding DNA: TGTGCCAGCAGACTTCAGCGGGGGGAACCCTACGAGCAGTACTTC. Protein product: CASRLQRGEPYEQYF.